The sequence of this TCR beta chain was determined in a study of T cell responses to AZD1222 COVID-19 vaccine. Study-level findings and limits: Most donors were white British, females outnumbered males, and clonal diversity was possibly underestimated.

Produced via immunoSEQ multiplex PCR; TCRdb's table is partial and in-frame only. Among tens of thousands of clones listed, more than 85% were seen once. A word on this clone: Its matching antigen is unknown.

The V gene end was trimmed by 4 bases and the J gene end by 0 bases; junction bases not matched to a gene: 8. This CDR3 is built from 17 residues. Germline V gene data show CDR1 as SGHRS and CDR2 as YFSETQ. This sequence joins TRBV5-1 and TRBJ1-3; 9 positions match TRBD1. The source was peripheral blood, collected 28 days after the second AZD1222 dose. This clonotype was sampled from an adult who received the AZD1222 COVID-19 vaccine. The chain's CDR3 is CASSLGQGSISGNTIYF. The CDR3 DNA reads as TGCGCCAGCAGCCTAGGACAGGGGTCTATCTCTGGAAACACCATATATTTT. Full variable domain (rest looked up from reference TRBV5-1 and TRBJ1-3): KAGVTQTPRYLIKTRGQQVTLSCSPISGHRSVSWYQQTPGQGLQFLFEYFSETQRNKGNFPGRFSGRQFSNSRSEMNVSTLELGDSALYLCASSLGQGSISGNTIYFGEGSWLTVV.